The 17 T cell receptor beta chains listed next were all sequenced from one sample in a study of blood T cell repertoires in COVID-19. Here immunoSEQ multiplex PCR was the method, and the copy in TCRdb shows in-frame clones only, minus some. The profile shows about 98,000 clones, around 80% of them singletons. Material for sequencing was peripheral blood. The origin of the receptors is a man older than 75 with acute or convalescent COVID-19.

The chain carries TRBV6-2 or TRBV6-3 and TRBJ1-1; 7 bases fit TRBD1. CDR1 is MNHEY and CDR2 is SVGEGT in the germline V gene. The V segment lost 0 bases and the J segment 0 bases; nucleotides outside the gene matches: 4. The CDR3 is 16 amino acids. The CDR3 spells CASSYSQGGVNTEAFF. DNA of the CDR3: TGTGCCAGCAGTTACTCCCAGGGGGGTGTGAACACTGAAGCTTTCTTT.

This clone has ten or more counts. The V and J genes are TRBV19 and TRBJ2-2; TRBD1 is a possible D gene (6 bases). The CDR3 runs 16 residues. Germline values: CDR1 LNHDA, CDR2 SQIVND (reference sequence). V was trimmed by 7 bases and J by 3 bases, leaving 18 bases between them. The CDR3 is CASTPRGLGDTGELFF. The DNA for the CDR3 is TGTGCCAGTACCCCCAGGGGTCTGGGGGACACCGGGGAGCTGTTTTTT.

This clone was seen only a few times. The CDR3 coding sequence is TGTGCCAGCAGCGGACAGAGTAACTATGGCTACACCTTC. It specifies CASSGQSNYGYTF. This rearrangement joins TRBV6-5 to TRBJ1-2; the D gene is possibly TRBD1 (6 bases). The V end was cut by 6 bases, the J end by 1 base, with 9 bases between. The length of the CDR3 is 13 residues. CDR1 MNHEY and CDR2 SVGAGI come from the germline V gene.

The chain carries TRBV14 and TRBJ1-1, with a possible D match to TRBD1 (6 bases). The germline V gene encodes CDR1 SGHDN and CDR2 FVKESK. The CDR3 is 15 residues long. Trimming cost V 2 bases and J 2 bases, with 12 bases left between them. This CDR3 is CASSQPSGVNTEAFF. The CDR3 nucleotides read TGTGCCAGCAGCCAACCCTCAGGGGTAAACACTGAAGCTTTCTTT.

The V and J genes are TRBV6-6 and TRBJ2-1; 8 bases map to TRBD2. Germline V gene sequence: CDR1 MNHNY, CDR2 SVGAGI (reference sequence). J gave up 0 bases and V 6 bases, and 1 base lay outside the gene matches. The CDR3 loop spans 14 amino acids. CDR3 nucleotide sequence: TGTGCCAGCAGGAGCGGGGGCTCCTACAATGAGCAGTTCTTC. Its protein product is CASRSGGSYNEQFF.

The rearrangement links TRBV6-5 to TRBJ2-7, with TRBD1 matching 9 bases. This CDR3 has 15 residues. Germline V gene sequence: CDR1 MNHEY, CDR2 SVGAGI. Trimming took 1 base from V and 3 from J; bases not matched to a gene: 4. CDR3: CASSYYTGGRYEQYF. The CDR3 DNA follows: TGTGCCAGCAGTTACTATACAGGGGGCCGCTACGAGCAGTACTTC.

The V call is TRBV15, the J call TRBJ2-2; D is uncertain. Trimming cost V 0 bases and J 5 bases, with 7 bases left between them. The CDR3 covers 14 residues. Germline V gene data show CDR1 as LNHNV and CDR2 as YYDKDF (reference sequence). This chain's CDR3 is CATSRDMSTGELFF. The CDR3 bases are TGTGCCACCAGCAGAGACATGTCAACCGGGGAGCTGTTTTTT.

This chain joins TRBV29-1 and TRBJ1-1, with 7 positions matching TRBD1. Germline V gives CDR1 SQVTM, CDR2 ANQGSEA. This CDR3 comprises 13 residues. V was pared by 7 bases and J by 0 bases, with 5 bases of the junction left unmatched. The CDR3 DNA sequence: TGCAGCGCAAGACAGGGTTTGAACACTGAAGCTTTCTTT. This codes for CSARQGLNTEAFF.

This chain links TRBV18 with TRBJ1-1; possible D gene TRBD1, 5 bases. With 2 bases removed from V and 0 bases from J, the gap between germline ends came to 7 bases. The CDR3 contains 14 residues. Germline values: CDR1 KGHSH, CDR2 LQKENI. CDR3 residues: CASSPRGLNTEAFF. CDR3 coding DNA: TGTGCCAGCTCACCAAGGGGCCTGAACACTGAAGCTTTCTTT. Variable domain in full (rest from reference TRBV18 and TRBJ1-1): NAGVMQNPRHLVRRRGQEARLRCSPMKGHSHVYWYRQLPEEGLKFMVYLQKENIIDESGMPKERFSAEFPKEGPSILRIQQVVRGDSAAYFCASSPRGLNTEAFFGQGTRLTVV.

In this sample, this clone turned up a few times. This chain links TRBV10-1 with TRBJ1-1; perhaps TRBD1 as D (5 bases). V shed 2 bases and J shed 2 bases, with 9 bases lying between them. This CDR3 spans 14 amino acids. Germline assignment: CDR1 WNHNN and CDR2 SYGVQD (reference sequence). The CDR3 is CASSEDRGNTEAFF. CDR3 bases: TGCGCCAGCAGTGAGGACAGAGGAAACACTGAAGCTTTCTTT.

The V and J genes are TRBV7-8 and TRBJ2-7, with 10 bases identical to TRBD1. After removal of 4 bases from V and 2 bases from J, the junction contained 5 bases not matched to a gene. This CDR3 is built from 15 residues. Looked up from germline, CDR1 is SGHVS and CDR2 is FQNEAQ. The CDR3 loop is CASSWLDRGAYEQYF. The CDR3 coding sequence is TGTGCCAGCAGCTGGCTGGACAGGGGGGCCTACGAGCAGTACTTC.

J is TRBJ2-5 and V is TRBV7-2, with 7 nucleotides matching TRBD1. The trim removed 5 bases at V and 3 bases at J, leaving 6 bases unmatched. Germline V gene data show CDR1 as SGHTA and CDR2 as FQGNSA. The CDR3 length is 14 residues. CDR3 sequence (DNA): TGTGCCAGCAGCACCCGGGACAGAAAAGAGACCCAGTACTTC. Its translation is CASSTRDRKETQYF.

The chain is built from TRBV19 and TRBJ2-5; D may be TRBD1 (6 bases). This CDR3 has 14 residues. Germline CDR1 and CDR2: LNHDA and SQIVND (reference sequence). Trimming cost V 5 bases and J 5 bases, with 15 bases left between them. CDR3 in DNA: TGTGCCAGTAGTGCCTCCACAGGGAAGGAGACCCAGTACTTC. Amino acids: CASSASTGKETQYF.

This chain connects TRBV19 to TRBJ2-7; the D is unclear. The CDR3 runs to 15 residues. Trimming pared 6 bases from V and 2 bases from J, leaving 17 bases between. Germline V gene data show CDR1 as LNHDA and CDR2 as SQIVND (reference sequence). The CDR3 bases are TGTGCCAGTAGGAACAGCTTGGGTCCGGCCTACGAGCAGTACTTC. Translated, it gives CASRNSLGPAYEQYF.

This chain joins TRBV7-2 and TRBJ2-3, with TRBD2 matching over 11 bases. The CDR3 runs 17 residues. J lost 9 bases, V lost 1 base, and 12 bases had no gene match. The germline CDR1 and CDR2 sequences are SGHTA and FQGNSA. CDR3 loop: CASSLELAGAQVGTQYF. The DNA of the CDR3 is TGTGCCAGCAGCTTAGAACTAGCGGGGGCCCAAGTTGGAACGCAGTATTTT.

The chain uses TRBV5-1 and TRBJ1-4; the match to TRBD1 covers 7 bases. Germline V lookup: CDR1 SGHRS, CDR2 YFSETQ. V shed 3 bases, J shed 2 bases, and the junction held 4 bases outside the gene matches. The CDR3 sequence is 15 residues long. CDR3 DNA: TGCGCCAGCAGCTCTAACAGGGGTACTAATGAAAAACTGTTTTTT. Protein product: CASSSNRGTNEKLFF.

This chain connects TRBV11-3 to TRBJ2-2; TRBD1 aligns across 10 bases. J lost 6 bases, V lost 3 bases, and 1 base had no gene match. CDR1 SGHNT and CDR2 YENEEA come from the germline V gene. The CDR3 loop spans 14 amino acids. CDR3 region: CASSFGTGAGELFF. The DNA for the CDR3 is TGTGCCAGCAGCTTCGGGACAGGGGCCGGGGAGCTGTTTTTT. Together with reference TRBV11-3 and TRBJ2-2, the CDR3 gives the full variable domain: EAGVVQSPRYKIIEKKQPVAFWCNPISGHNTLYWYLQNLGQGPELLIRYENEEAVDDSQLPKDRFSAERLKGVDSTLKIQPAELGDSAVYLCASSFGTGAGELFFGEGSRLTVL.